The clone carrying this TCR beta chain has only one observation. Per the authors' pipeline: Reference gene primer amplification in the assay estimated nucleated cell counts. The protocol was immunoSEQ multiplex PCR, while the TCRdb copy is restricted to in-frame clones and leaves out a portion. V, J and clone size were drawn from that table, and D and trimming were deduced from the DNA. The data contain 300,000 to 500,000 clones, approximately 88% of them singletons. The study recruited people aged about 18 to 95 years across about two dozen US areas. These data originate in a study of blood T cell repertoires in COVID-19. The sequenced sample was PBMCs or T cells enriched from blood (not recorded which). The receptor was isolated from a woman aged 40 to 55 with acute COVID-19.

CDR3 region: CASSIPSANTEAFF. The CDR3, as DNA: TGTGCCAGTAGTATCCCCAGCGCGAACACTGAAGCTTTCTTT. This chain connects TRBV19 to TRBJ1-1; D is uncertain. The CDR3 has 14 residues. CDR1 is LNHDA, CDR2 SQIVND, per germline (reference sequence). V lost 3 bases and J lost 1, with 9 bases in between.